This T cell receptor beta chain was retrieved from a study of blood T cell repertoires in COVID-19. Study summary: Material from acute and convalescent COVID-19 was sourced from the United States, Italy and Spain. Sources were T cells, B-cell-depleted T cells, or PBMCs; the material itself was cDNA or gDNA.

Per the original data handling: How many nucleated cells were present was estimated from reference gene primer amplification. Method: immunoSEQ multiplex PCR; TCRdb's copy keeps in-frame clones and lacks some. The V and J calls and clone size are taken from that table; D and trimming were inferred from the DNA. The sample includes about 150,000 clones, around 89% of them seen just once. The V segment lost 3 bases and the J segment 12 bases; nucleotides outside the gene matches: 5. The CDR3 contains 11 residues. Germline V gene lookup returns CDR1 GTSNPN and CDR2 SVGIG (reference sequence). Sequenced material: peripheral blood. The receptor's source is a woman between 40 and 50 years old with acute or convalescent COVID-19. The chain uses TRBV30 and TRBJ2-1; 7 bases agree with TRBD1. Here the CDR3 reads CAWSRDSGQFF. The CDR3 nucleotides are TGTGCCTGGAGCCGGGACAGCGGGCAGTTCTTC. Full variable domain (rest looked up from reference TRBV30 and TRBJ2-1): SQTIHQWPATLVQPVGSPLSLECTVEGTSNPNLYWYRQAAGRGLQLLFYSVGIGQISSEVPQNLSASRPQDRQFILSSKKLLLSDSGFYLCAWSRDSGQFFGPGTRLTVL.